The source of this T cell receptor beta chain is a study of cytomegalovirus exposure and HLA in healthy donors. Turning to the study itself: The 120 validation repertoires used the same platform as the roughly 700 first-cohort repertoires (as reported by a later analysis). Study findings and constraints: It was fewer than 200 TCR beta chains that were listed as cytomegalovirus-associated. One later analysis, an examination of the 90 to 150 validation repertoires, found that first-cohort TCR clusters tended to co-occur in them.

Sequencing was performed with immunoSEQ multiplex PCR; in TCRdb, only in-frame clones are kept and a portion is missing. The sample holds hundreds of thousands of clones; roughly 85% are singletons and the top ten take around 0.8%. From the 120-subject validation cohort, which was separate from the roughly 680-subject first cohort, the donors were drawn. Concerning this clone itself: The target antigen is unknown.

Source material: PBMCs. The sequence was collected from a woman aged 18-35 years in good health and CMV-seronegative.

CDR3: CASSFRPGNTEAFF. As DNA, the CDR3 is TGTGCCAGCAGTTTCCGGCCGGGGAACACTGAAGCTTTCTTT. The V call is TRBV6-5, the J call TRBJ1-1; D ambiguous. The CDR3 runs to 14 residues. Germline CDR1 MNHEY, CDR2 SVGAGI. V shed 4 bases and J shed 1 base, with 10 bases lying between them.